The 17 T cell receptor beta chains given below trace back to one sample, sequenced in a study of blood T cell repertoires in COVID-19. Using immunoSEQ multiplex PCR, the repertoire was profiled, and TCRdb retains in-frame clones only, with some absent. The table lists roughly 26,000 clones, approximately 92% of them singletons. The sample taken for sequencing was peripheral blood. These receptors were obtained from a human donor in a cohort sampled during active COVID-19.

V is TRBV18 and J is TRBJ1-2, with 7 bases lining up with TRBD1. The CDR3 length is 16 residues. V gave up 1 base and J gave up 4 bases; unmatched junction bases: 9. Per the germline V gene, CDR1 is KGHSH and CDR2 is LQKENI. CDR3 nucleotide sequence: TGTGCCAGCTCACCACGGGACAGCCCAGGCCTCTATGGCTACACCTTC. Residues: CASSPRDSPGLYGYTF.

This sequence joins TRBV29-1 and TRBJ1-2; TRBD1 matches at 7 bases. V was clipped by 7 bases and J by 8 bases; unmatched bases: 10. Germline values: CDR1 SQVTM, CDR2 ANQGSEA. The length of the CDR3 is 12 residues. CDR3 nucleotide sequence: TGCAGCGATCGACAGGGCACTAGAGGCTACACCTTC. Protein: CSDRQGTRGYTF.

The chain has TRBV2 and TRBJ1-5; D might be TRBD1 (6 bases). Germline V gene sequence: CDR1 SNHLY, CDR2 FYNNEI. V was pared by 3 bases and J by 0 bases, with 15 bases between. This CDR3 is 17 amino acids long. CDR3 coding DNA: TGTGCCAGCAGTGACCAACCGGGACACCCTAGCAATCAGCCCCAGCATTTT. It specifies CASSDQPGHPSNQPQHF.

The V and J genes are TRBV24-1 and TRBJ2-1; TRBD2 aligns across 11 bases. Per the germline V gene, CDR1 is KGHDR and CDR2 is SFDVKD. The CDR3 extends over 17 amino acids. J gave up 1 base and V 2 bases, and 3 bases lay outside the gene matches. The CDR3: CATSDSGTSGSYNEQFF. Here the CDR3 DNA reads TGTGCCACCAGTGATTCTGGGACTAGCGGATCCTACAATGAGCAGTTCTTC.

The chain uses TRBV5-1 and TRBJ1-1, with a tentative D call TRBD1 (6 bases). Germline V lookup: CDR1 SGHRS, CDR2 YFSETQ. The CDR3 totals 12 residues. The ends were cut back, 4 bases at V and 7 bases at J, with 11 bases in the middle. CDR3: CASSEAGVEAFF. The CDR3, as DNA: TGCGCCAGCAGCGAAGCAGGGGTTGAAGCTTTCTTT.

The chain links TRBV27 to TRBJ1-2; 10 bases map to TRBD1. V was pared by 8 bases and J by 8 bases, with 5 bases of the junction left unmatched. This CDR3 is built from 12 residues. From germline, CDR1 is MNHEY and CDR2 SMNVEV (reference sequence). CDR3 region: CASSRTGGGYTF. CDR3 coding DNA: TGTGCCAGCTCGAGGACAGGGGGGGGCTACACCTTC.

The chain joins TRBV19 to TRBJ2-2; 8 bases match TRBD1. This CDR3 has 15 residues. Germline trimming cut 3 bases from V and 5 bases from J; bases unmatched to any gene: 5. CDR1 is LNHDA and CDR2 is SQIVND in the germline V gene (reference sequence). The chain's CDR3 is CASSIDRGVTGELFF. CDR3 DNA: TGTGCCAGTAGTATCGACAGGGGCGTTACCGGGGAGCTGTTTTTT. The whole variable domain, filled in from reference TRBV19 and TRBJ2-2, reads DGGITQSPKYLFRKEGQNVTLSCEQNLNHDAMYWYRQDPGQGLRLIYYSQIVNDFQKGDIAEGYSVSREKKESFPLTVTSAQKNPTAFYLCASSIDRGVTGELFFGEGSRLTVL.

The rearrangement uses TRBV6-6 and TRBJ1-3, with 8 bases fitting TRBD1. Per germline, CDR1 MNHNY and CDR2 SVGAGI (reference sequence). The CDR3 is 16 amino acids. V was clipped by 5 bases and J by 4 bases; unmatched bases: 10. The CDR3 is CASSRTGQGSGNTIYF. The DNA of the CDR3 is TGTGCCAGCAGTAGAACCGGACAGGGAAGCGGAAACACCATATATTTT.

The rearrangement joins TRBV5-1 to TRBJ2-7, with 9 nucleotides matching TRBD1. The CDR3 spans 14 residues. CDR1 is SGHRS, CDR2 YFSETQ, per germline. Trimming cost V 1 base and J 5 bases; bases outside gene matches: 4. CDR3 protein: CASSLTGGRNEQYF. As DNA, the CDR3 is TGCGCCAGCAGCTTGACAGGGGGCAGAAACGAGCAGTACTTC.

This clone was counted once. The chain uses TRBV29-1 and TRBJ1-6; perhaps TRBD1 as D (5 bases). The CDR3 contains 15 residues. The V and J ends lost 5 bases and 2 bases respectively, with 13 bases between them. Germline CDR1 is SQVTM and CDR2 is ANQGSEA. The CDR3 sequence is CSVRGRRTYNSPLHF. CDR3 DNA sequence: TGCAGCGTTAGGGGTAGAAGGACCTATAATTCACCCCTCCACTTT.

V usage is TRBV5-1 and J usage is TRBJ1-2; perhaps TRBD1 as D (6 bases). The CDR3 runs to 14 residues. The germline V and J ends were trimmed by 0 bases and 8 bases, with 14 bases remaining between them. The V gene's germline CDR1 is SGHRS and CDR2 YFSETQ. CDR3 amino acids: CASSLEGRGEGYTF. The CDR3 DNA reads as TGCGCCAGCAGCTTGGAGGGCAGGGGAGAGGGCTACACCTTC.

This rearrangement joins TRBV6-2 or TRBV6-3 to TRBJ1-2; D unresolved. V lost 6 bases, J lost 3 bases, and 14 bases lay in between. Germline CDR1 and CDR2: MNHEY and SVGEGT. CDR3 length: 14 amino acids. The DNA of the CDR3 is TGTGCCAGCAGCGGCCACGGGAGAGACTATGGCTACACCTTC. It encodes CASSGHGRDYGYTF.

This clone was observed once. J is TRBJ2-5 and V is TRBV3-1 (or the pseudogene TRBV3-2); D remains ambiguous. Germline CDR1 is LGHDT and CDR2 is YNNKEL (reference sequence). The CDR3 contains 12 residues. V lost 4 bases, J lost 5 bases, and 8 bases lay in between. The CDR3 loop is CASSPSGETQYF. The CDR3 DNA sequence: TGTGCCAGCAGCCCCAGTGGCGAGACCCAGTACTTC.

The chain carries TRBV4-1 and TRBJ2-3; D remains ambiguous. CDR1 is MGHRA, CDR2 YSYEKL, per germline. This CDR3 has 16 residues. Trimming cost V 3 bases and J 0 bases, with 13 bases left between them. CDR3 nucleotide sequence: TGCGCCAGCAGCCAGAGCCTCTCGCGGAGCACAGATACGCAGTATTTT. Its translation is CASSQSLSRSTDTQYF.

This chain uses TRBV12-5 with TRBJ2-1; 9 bases fit TRBD1. This CDR3 has 16 residues. V was clipped by 6 bases and J by 4 bases; unmatched bases: 10. Germline V gene sequence: CDR1 LGHNT, CDR2 FRNRAP. The CDR3 protein is CASGLQGATAYNEQFF. In DNA, the CDR3 is TGTGCTAGTGGGCTACAGGGGGCTACGGCGTACAATGAGCAGTTCTTC.

The chain employs TRBV7-9 and TRBJ2-3, with D maybe TRBD1 (5 bases). Trimming pared 5 bases from V and 6 bases from J, leaving 12 bases between. Germline CDR1 and CDR2: SEHNR and FQNEAQ (reference sequence). The CDR3 contains 13 residues. The CDR3 protein is CASSPGSIDTQYF. In DNA, the CDR3 is TGTGCCAGCAGCCCAGGGTCTATCGATACGCAGTATTTT.

This clone came up once. The chain has TRBV2 and TRBJ1-6, with D unclear. The CDR3 covers 16 residues. V lost 3 bases to trimming and J lost 0 bases, with 9 bases between them. Germline assignment: CDR1 SNHLY and CDR2 FYNNEI. CDR3 DNA: TGTGCCAGCAGTGAGTTACCGAGCTCCTATAATTCACCCCTCCACTTT. This codes for CASSELPSSYNSPLHF.